This T cell receptor beta chain is drawn from a study of blood T cell repertoires in COVID-19. Across the study: Sites across the United States, Italy and Spain contributed samples from acute and convalescent COVID-19. In each case, the material was cDNA or gDNA derived from T cells, B-cell-depleted T cells, or PBMCs.

This CDR3 is 13 amino acids long. Germline assignment: CDR1 SGHNT and CDR2 YYREEE (reference sequence). The trim removed 3 bases at V and 6 bases at J, leaving 4 bases unmatched. Original methodology: Reference gene primer amplification gave estimated nucleated cell counts. TCRdb's copy holds only in-frame clones and misses some; the assay was immunoSEQ multiplex PCR. V and J calls and clone size are as listed in that table; D and trimming were resolved from the DNA. The sample yields several thousand clones, 73% seen once. This chain uses TRBV5-4 with TRBJ2-7, with 9 bases that match TRBD1. The sample taken for sequencing was peripheral blood. The sequence was collected from a human donor in a cohort sampled during active COVID-19. CDR3 in amino acids: CASSWGQGGEQYF. In DNA, the CDR3 is TGTGCCAGCAGCTGGGGACAGGGCGGCGAGCAGTACTTC.